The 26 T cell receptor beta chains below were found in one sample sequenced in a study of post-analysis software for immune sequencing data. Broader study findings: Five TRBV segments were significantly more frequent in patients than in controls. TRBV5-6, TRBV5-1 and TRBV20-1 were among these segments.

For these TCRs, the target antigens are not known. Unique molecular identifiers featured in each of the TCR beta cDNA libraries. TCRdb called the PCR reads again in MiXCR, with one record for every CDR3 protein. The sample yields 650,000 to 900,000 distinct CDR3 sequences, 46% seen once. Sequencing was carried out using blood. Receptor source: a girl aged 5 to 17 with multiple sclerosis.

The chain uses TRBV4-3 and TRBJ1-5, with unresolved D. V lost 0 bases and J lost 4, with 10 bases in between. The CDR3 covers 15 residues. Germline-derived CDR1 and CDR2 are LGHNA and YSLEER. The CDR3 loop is CASSQDHEENQPQHF. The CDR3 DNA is TGCGCCAGCAGCCAAGATCATGAAGAAAATCAGCCCCAGCATTTT.

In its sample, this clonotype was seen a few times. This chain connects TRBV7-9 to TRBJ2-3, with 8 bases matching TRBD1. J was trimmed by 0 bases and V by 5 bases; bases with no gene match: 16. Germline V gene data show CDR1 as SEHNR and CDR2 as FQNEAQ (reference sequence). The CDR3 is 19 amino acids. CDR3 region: CASSRDRGLSITSTDTQYF. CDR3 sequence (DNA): TGTGCCAGCAGCCGTGACAGGGGCCTATCAATAACTAGCACAGATACGCAGTATTTT.

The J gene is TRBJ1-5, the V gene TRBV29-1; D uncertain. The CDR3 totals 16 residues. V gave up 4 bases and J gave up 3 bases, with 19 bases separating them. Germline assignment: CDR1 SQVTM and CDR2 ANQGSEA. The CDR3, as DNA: TGCAGCGTTGTCGACTCCCCTGGAGGGTTCAATCAGCCCCAGCATTTT. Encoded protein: CSVVDSPGGFNQPQHF.

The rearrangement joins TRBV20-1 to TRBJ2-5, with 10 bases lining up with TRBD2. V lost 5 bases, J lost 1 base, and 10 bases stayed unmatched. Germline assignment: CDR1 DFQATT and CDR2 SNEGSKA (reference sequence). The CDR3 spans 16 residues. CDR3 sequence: CSAPSGRAFGQETQYF. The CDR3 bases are TGCAGTGCTCCGAGCGGGAGGGCCTTCGGCCAAGAGACCCAGTACTTC.

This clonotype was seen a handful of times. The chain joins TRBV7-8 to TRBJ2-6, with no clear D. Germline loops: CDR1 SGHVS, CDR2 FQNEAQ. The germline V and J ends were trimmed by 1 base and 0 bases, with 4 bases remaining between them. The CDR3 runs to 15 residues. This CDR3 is CASSLERSGANVLTF. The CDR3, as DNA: TGTGCCAGCAGCTTAGAACGCTCTGGGGCCAACGTCCTGACTTTC.

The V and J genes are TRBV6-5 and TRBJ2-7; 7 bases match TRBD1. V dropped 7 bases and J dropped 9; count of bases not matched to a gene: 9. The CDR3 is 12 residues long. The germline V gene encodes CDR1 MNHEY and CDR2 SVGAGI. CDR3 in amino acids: CASKHRDRPQYF. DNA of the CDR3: TGTGCCAGCAAACACCGGGACAGACCGCAGTACTTC.

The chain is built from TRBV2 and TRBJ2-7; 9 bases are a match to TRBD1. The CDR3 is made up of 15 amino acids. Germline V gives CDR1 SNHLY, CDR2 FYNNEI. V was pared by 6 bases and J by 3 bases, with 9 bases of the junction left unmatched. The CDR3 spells CASRGNRGPGYEQYF. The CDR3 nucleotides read TGTGCCAGCAGGGGCAACAGGGGGCCGGGCTACGAGCAGTACTTC. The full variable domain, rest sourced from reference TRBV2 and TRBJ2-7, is EPEVTQTPSHQVTQMGQEVILRCVPISNHLYFYWYRQILGQKVEFLVSFYNNEISEKSEIFDDQFSVERPDGSNFTLKIRSTKLEDSAMYFCASRGNRGPGYEQYFGPGTRLTVT.

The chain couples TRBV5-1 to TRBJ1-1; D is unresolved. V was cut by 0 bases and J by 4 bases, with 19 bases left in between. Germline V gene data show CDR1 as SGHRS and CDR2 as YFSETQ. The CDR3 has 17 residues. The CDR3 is CASSLGVGGPVGTEAFF. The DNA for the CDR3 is TGCGCCAGCAGCTTGGGGGTGGGAGGGCCGGTCGGCACTGAAGCTTTCTTT.

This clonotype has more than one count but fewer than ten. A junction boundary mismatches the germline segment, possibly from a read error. The CDR3 loop reads CAISELEETYNGQFF. The CDR3 DNA reads as TGTGCCATCAGTGAGCTGGAGGAGACCTACAATGGGCAGTTCTTC. The chain couples TRBV10-3 to TRBJ2-1, with D possibly TRBD2 on 5 matching bases. The CDR3 consists of 15 residues. The germline gives CDR1 ENHRY, CDR2 SYGVKD.

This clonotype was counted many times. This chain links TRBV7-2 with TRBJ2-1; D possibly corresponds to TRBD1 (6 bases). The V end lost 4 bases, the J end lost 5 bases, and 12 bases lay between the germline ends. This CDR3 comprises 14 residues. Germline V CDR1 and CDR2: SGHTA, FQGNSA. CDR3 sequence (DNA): TGTGCCAGCAGCTCCCGAACAGGGAACAATGAGCAGTTCTTC. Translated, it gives CASSSRTGNNEQFF. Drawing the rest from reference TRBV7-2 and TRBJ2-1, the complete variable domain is GAGVSQSPSNKVTEKGKDVELRCDPISGHTALYWYRQSLGQGLEFLIYFQGNSAPDKSGLPSDRFSAERTGGSVSTLTIQRTQQEDSAVYLCASSSRTGNNEQFFGPGTRLTVL.

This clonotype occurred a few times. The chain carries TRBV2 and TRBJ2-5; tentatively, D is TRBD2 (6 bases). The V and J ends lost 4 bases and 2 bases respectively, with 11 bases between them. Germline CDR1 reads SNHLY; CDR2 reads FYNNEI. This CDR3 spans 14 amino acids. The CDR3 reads CASSVGREQETQYF. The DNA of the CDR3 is TGTGCCAGCAGTGTTGGGCGGGAACAAGAGACCCAGTACTTC.

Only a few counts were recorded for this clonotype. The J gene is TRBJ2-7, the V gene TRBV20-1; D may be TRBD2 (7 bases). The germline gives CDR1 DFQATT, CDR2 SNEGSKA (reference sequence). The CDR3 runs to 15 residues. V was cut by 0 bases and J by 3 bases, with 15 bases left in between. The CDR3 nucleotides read TGCAGTGCTAGAGATAGGGGGGAGGGCCGCTACGAGCAGTACTTC. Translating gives CSARDRGEGRYEQYF.

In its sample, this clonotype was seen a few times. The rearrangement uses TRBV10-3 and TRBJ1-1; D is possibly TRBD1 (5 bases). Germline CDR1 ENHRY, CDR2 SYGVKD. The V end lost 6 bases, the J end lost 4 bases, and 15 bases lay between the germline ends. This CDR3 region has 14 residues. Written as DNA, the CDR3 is TGTGCCATCAGCTCCAGGGCGATGAGCACTGAAGCTTTCTTT. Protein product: CAISSRAMSTEAFF.

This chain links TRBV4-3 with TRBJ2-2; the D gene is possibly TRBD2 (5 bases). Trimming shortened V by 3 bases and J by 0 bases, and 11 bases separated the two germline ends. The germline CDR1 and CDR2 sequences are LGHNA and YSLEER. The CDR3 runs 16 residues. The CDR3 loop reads CASSHQSGTNTGELFF. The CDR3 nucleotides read TGCGCCAGCAGCCACCAGAGCGGAACGAACACCGGGGAGCTGTTTTTT.

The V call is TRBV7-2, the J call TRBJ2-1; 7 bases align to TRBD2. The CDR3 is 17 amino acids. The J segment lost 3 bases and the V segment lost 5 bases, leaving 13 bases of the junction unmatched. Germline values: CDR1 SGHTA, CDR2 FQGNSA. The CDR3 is CASSPESLAVFYNEQFF. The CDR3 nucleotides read TGTGCCAGCAGCCCAGAGAGCCTAGCGGTTTTCTACAATGAGCAGTTCTTC.

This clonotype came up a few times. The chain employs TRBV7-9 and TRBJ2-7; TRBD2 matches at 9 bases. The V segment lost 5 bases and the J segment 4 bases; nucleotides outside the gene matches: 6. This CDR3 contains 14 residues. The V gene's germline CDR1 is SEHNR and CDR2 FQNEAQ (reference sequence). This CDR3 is CASSPREGMYEQYF. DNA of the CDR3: TGTGCCAGCAGCCCGCGGGAGGGTATGTACGAGCAGTACTTC.

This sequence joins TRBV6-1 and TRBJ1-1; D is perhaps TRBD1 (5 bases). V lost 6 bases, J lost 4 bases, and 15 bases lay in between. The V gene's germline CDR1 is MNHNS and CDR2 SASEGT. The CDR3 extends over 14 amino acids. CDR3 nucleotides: TGTGCCAGCAGCGTTCCGGGACTGGGCACTGAAGCTTTCTTT. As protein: CASSVPGLGTEAFF.

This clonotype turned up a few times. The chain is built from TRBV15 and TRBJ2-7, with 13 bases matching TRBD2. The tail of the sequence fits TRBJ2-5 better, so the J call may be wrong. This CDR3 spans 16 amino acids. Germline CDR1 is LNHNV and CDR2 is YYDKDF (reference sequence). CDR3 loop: CATSSRTSGSSETQYF. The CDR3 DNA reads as TGTGCCACCAGCTCCAGGACTAGCGGGAGTTCGGAGACCCAGTACTTC.

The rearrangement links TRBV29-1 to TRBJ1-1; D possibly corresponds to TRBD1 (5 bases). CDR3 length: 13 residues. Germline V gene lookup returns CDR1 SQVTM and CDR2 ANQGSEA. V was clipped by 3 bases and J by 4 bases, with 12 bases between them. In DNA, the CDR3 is TGCAGCGTTGAGGGGGGGGAGAGCACTGAAGCTTTCTTT. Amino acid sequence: CSVEGGESTEAFF.

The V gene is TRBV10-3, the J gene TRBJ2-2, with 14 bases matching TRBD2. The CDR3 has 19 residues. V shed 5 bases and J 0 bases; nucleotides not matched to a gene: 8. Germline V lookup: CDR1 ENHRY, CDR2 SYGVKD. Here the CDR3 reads CAISTRLAGGRSNTGELFF. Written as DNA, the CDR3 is TGTGCCATCAGTACTAGACTAGCGGGAGGGAGATCGAACACCGGGGAGCTGTTTTTT.

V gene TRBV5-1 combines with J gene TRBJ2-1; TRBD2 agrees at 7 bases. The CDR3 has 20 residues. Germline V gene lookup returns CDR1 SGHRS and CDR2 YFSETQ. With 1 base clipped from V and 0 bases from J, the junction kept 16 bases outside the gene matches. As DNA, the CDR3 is TGCGCCAGCAGCTTGTTCGGGAGGTCCAATAGCGGACTCTCCTACAATGAGCAGTTCTTC. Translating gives CASSLFGRSNSGLSYNEQFF.

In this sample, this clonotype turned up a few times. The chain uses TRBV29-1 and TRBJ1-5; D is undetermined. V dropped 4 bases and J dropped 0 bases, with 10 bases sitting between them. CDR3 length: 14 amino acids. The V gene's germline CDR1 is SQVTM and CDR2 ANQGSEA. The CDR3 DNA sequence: TGCAGCGTTGGTAACGGACTTAGCAATCAGCCCCAGCATTTT. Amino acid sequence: CSVGNGLSNQPQHF.

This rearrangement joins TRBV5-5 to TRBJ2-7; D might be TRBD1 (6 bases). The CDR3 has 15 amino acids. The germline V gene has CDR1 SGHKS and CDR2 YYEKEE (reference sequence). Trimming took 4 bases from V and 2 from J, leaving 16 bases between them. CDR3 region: CASSPISGTPYEQYF. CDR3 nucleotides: TGTGCCAGCAGCCCGATTTCCGGGACACCCTACGAGCAGTACTTC.

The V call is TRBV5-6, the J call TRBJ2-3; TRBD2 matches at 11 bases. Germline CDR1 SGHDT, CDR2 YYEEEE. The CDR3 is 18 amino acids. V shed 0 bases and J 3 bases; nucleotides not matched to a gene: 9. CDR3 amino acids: CASSLARVAGGWTDTQYF. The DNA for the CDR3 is TGTGCCAGCAGCTTGGCCAGGGTAGCGGGAGGGTGGACAGATACGCAGTATTTT.

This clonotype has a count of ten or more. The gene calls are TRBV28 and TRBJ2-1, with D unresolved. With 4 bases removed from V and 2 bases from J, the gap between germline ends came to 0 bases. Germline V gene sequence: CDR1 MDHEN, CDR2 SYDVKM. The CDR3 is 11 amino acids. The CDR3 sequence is CASSSYNEQFF. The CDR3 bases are TGTGCCAGCAGTTCCTACAATGAGCAGTTCTTC.

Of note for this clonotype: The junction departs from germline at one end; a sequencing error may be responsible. The CDR3 DNA reads TGTGCCAGCAGTTACTCGAGGGTTGGGGCCCGCTCTGGAAACGCCATATATTTT. Its protein product is CASSYSRVGARSGNAIYF. The chain is built from TRBV6-5 and TRBJ1-3; a possible D gene is TRBD1 (5 bases). This CDR3 is 18 amino acids long. Germline-derived CDR1 and CDR2 are MNHEY and SVGAGI.